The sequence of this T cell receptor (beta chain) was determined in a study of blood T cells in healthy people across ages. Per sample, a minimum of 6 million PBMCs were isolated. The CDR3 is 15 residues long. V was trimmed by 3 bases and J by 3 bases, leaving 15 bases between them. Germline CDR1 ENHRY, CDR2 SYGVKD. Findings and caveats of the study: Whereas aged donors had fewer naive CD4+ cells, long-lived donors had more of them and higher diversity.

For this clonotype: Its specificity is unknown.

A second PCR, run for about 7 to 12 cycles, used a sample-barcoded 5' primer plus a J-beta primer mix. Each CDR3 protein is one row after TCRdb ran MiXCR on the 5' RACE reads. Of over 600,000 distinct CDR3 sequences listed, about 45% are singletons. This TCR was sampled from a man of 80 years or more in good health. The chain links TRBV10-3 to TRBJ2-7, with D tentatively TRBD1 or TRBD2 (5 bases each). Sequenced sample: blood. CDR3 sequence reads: CAISETGEGYYEQYF. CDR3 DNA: TGTGCCATCAGTGAAACAGGTGAGGGATACTACGAGCAGTACTTC.